These 18 T cell receptor beta chains came from one sample sequenced in a study of blood T cell repertoires in COVID-19 (TCRdb year 2020). Library preparation was by the immunoSEQ multiplex PCR assay. TCRdb's version of the immuneACCESS table is confined to in-frame rearrangements and falls short of the full clone set. An unresolved V gene accounts for under half of the shortfall where checked; the remainder is of unknown origin. In this sample the table shows a few hundred thousand clones, about 85% of which occur a single time. The top ten clones comprise 5% to 8% of the sample. Material: PBMCs or T cells enriched from blood (not recorded which). Source of these receptors: a woman in her forties or fifties who had been exposed to COVID-19.

The sample holds a few counts of this clone. The V and J genes are TRBV6-1 and TRBJ2-5; no clear D gene. Looked up from germline, CDR1 is MNHNS and CDR2 is SASEGT. The CDR3 loop spans 13 amino acids. Trimming removed 2 bases at V and 4 bases at J, with 8 bases between. The CDR3 bases are TGTGCCAGCAGTGAATGGCGAGGAGAGACCCAGTACTTC. The encoded protein is CASSEWRGETQYF.

This chain connects TRBV30 to TRBJ1-1, with 10 bases fitting TRBD1. This CDR3 is built from 15 residues. V was clipped by 3 bases and J by 5 bases; unmatched bases: 9. CDR1 and CDR2 from the germline V gene are GTSNPN and SVGIG (reference sequence). DNA of the CDR3: TGTGCCTGGAGCAGGGACAGGGGTGGTGAGACTGAAGCTTTCTTT. Its protein is CAWSRDRGGETEAFF. Drawing the rest from reference TRBV30 and TRBJ1-1, the complete variable domain is SQTIHQWPATLVQPVGSPLSLECTVEGTSNPNLYWYRQAAGRGLQLLFYSVGIGQISSEVPQNLSASRPQDRQFILSSKKLLLSDSGFYLCAWSRDRGGETEAFFGQGTRLTVV.

The V gene is TRBV19, the J gene TRBJ2-1; a weak D match, TRBD2 (6 bases). Trimming took 1 base from V and 5 from J, leaving 12 bases between them. Germline V gives CDR1 LNHDA, CDR2 SQIVND (reference sequence). This CDR3 has 15 residues. Here the CDR3 reads CASSIVGGTHNEQFF. As DNA, the CDR3 is TGTGCCAGTAGTATAGTTGGGGGGACCCACAATGAGCAGTTCTTC.

V and J are TRBV19 and TRBJ2-4; D is perhaps TRBD2 (6 bases). Germline loops: CDR1 LNHDA, CDR2 SQIVND (reference sequence). There are 16 residues in the CDR3. V gave up 3 bases and J gave up 2 bases, with 14 bases separating them. The CDR3 reads CASSIRGGGTKNIQYF. CDR3 sequence (DNA): TGTGCCAGTAGTATTCGTGGTGGGGGGACCAAAAACATTCAGTACTTC.

This chain uses TRBV5-1 with TRBJ2-7; D not resolved. The V and J ends lost 0 bases and 4 bases respectively, with 14 bases between them. This CDR3 has 15 residues. Per the germline V gene, CDR1 is SGHRS and CDR2 is YFSETQ. The CDR3 reads CASSLGGSTTYEQYF. CDR3 DNA: TGCGCCAGCAGCTTGGGAGGCAGCACCACTTACGAGCAGTACTTC.

The gene calls are TRBV18 and TRBJ1-1; the match to TRBD1 covers 7 bases. In germline, CDR1 is KGHSH, CDR2 LQKENI. J was trimmed by 5 bases and V by 4 bases; bases with no gene match: 7. The CDR3 spans 14 residues. The CDR3 region has the DNA TGTGCCAGCTCACTGGACAGGATCGGGACTGAAGCTTTCTTT. Translation gives CASSLDRIGTEAFF.

In nucleotides, the CDR3 is TGTGCCAGCAGCTTGGGGGGCCCTAGTTTGGAGACCCAGTACTTC. Its translation is CASSLGGPSLETQYF. The rearrangement links TRBV5-4 to TRBJ2-5, with D tentatively TRBD1 (5 bases). Germline-derived CDR1 and CDR2 are SGHNT and YYREEE (reference sequence). CDR3 length: 15 residues. V was cut by 0 bases and J by 5 bases, with 14 bases left in between.

The V and J genes are TRBV2 and TRBJ2-3, with TRBD1 identical over 11 bases. V lost 6 bases, J lost 4 bases, and 12 bases stayed unmatched. Per germline, CDR1 SNHLY and CDR2 FYNNEI. The CDR3 has 17 residues. CDR3 in DNA: TGTGCCAGCAGCCAGAATTGGGGACAGGGGGGCGCAGATACGCAGTATTTT. This encodes CASSQNWGQGGADTQYF. Full variable domain (rest looked up from reference TRBV2 and TRBJ2-3): EPEVTQTPSHQVTQMGQEVILRCVPISNHLYFYWYRQILGQKVEFLVSFYNNEISEKSEIFDDQFSVERPDGSNFTLKIRSTKLEDSAMYFCASSQNWGQGGADTQYFGPGTRLTVL.

The chain couples TRBV10-2 to TRBJ1-6, with D uncertain. CDR3 size: 14 residues. Trimming shortened V by 3 bases and J by 9 bases, and 12 bases separated the two germline ends. Germline V gene sequence: CDR1 WSHSY, CDR2 SAAADI. CDR3 loop: CASSDGVQTSPLHF. The CDR3 nucleotides read TGCGCCAGCAGTGACGGGGTGCAAACTTCACCCCTCCACTTT.

The chain joins TRBV18 to TRBJ2-3, with TRBD2 identical over 7 bases. Germline V CDR1 and CDR2: KGHSH, LQKENI. This CDR3 region has 16 residues. J gave up 2 bases and V 6 bases, and 11 bases lay outside the gene matches. The CDR3, as DNA: TGTGCCAGCTCCACCGGGGGGACGTTTTCCACAGATACGCAGTATTTT. It is translated as CASSTGGTFSTDTQYF.

This chain links TRBV5-6 with TRBJ1-5, with 8 bases identical to TRBD1. This CDR3 is built from 16 residues. With V trimmed by 4 bases and J by 2 bases, 8 bases remained unmatched. Germline lookup yields CDR1 SGHDT and CDR2 YYEEEE. Here the CDR3 DNA reads TGTGCCAGCAGCCGAAGGACAGGGAGCGGCAATCAGCCCCAGCATTTT. It codes for CASSRRTGSGNQPQHF.

CDR3 sequence (DNA): TGTGCCAGCAGCTTACTGACAGATGGCTACACCTTC. Translating gives CASSLLTDGYTF. The genes are TRBV7-9 and TRBJ1-2; D might be TRBD1 (5 bases). Germline V lookup: CDR1 SEHNR, CDR2 FQNEAQ (reference sequence). The CDR3 is made up of 12 amino acids. V lost 2 bases and J 6 bases, leaving 7 bases between the germline ends.

The chain employs TRBV7-8 and TRBJ2-3; D is undetermined. Trimming stripped 2 bases from V and 3 bases from J, with 15 bases between. Germline V lookup: CDR1 SGHVS, CDR2 FQNEAQ. The CDR3 sequence is 16 residues long. The chain's CDR3 is CASSLRSTLVTDTQYF. The DNA of the CDR3 is TGTGCCAGCAGCTTAAGGTCGACATTAGTGACAGATACGCAGTATTTT. The full variable domain, its missing parts supplied by reference TRBV7-8 and TRBJ2-3, is GAGVSQSPRYKVAKRGQDVALRCDPISGHVSLFWYQQALGQGPEFLTYFQNEAQLDKSGLPSDRFFAERPEGSVSTLKIQRTQQEDSAVYLCASSLRSTLVTDTQYFGPGTRLTVL.

The genes are TRBV5-4 and TRBJ2-1; D is possibly TRBD1 (5 bases). The germline V gene encodes CDR1 SGHNT and CDR2 YYREEE (reference sequence). Deletions cut 2 bases from V and 1 base from J, with 7 bases between. The CDR3 covers 14 residues. The CDR3 sequence: CASSLPGSYNEQFF. CDR3 bases: TGTGCCAGCAGCTTACCAGGGTCCTACAATGAGCAGTTCTTC.

The chain couples TRBV27 to TRBJ2-3; 8 bases match TRBD2. Germline CDR1 is MNHEY and CDR2 is SMNVEV (reference sequence). The CDR3 is 15 residues long. Trimming at V came to 4 bases and at J to 4 bases, leaving 7 bases not matched to a gene. The CDR3 DNA is TGTGCCAGCAGTTCTCCTAGCGGGTCATCAGATACGCAGTATTTT. This encodes CASSSPSGSSDTQYF.

The CDR3 here is CASSRRQGYNEQFF. The CDR3, as DNA: TGTGCCAGCAGCCGAAGACAGGGCTACAATGAGCAGTTCTTC. The V gene is TRBV3-1 (or the pseudogene TRBV3-2), the J gene TRBJ2-1, with 7 bases that match TRBD1. This CDR3 spans 14 amino acids. With V trimmed by 4 bases and J by 3 bases, 3 bases remained unmatched. Germline V lookup: CDR1 LGHDT, CDR2 YNNKEL (reference sequence).

The V and J genes are TRBV5-1 and TRBJ2-7; 8 bases align to TRBD1. The CDR3 runs to 14 residues. The trim removed 4 bases at V and 4 bases at J, leaving 7 bases unmatched. Germline V gene data show CDR1 as SGHRS and CDR2 as YFSETQ. This CDR3 is CASSPGGAGYEQYF. The CDR3 DNA reads as TGCGCCAGCAGCCCAGGGGGCGCGGGATACGAGCAGTACTTC.

The chain employs TRBV18 and TRBJ2-5; D unresolved. Per the germline V gene, CDR1 is KGHSH and CDR2 is LQKENI. There are 13 residues in the CDR3. V was cut by 6 bases and J by 1 base, with 9 bases left in between. CDR3 amino acids: CASSPKPQETQYF. The DNA of the CDR3 is TGTGCCAGCTCCCCCAAGCCCCAAGAGACCCAGTACTTC.